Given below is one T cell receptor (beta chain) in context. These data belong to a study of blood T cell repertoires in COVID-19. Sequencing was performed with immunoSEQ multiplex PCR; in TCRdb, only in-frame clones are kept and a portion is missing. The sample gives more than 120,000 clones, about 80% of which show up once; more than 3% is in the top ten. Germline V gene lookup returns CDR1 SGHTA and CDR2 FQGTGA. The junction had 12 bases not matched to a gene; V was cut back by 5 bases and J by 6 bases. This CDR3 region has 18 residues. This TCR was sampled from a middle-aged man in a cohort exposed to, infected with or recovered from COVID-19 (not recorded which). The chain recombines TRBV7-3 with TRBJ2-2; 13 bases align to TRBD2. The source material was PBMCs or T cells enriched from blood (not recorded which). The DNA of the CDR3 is TGTGCCAGCAGCCCACGGACTAGCGGGAGCGGGGTAGCCGGGGAGCTGTTTTTT. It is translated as CASSPRTSGSGVAGELFF.